The 29 T cell receptor beta chains in this list originate from one sample, sequenced in a study of glioma-infiltrating T cells after dendritic cell vaccination. The sample's time point: after dendritic cell vaccination, including at tumor progression/relapse. Some clones are missing from TCRdb's copy, which holds only in-frame ones; the method was immunoSEQ multiplex PCR. The profile covers 65,000 to 80,000 clones, with over 75% appearing a single time and around 2.4% taken by the ten largest. The sequencing used blood, collected after dendritic cell vaccination. Every receptor here comes from a human donor with glioblastoma.

The chain recombines TRBV10-1 with TRBJ2-5, with TRBD1 matching over 7 bases. The CDR3 has 16 amino acids. The V and J ends lost 0 bases and 4 bases, in that order; junction bases with no gene match: 8. Germline V gene data show CDR1 as WNHNN and CDR2 as SYGVQD (reference sequence). The CDR3: CASSESPGTDRETQYF. Written as DNA, the CDR3 is TGCGCCAGCAGTGAGTCGCCCGGGACAGACCGAGAGACCCAGTACTTC.

V is TRBV19 and J is TRBJ1-2; 8 bases agree with TRBD1. The CDR3 extends over 15 amino acids. V lost 5 bases to trimming and J lost 8 bases; unmatched junction nucleotides: 13. CDR1 is LNHDA and CDR2 is SQIVND in the germline V gene (reference sequence). CDR3 in amino acids: CASSPRTGLPAGYTF. The DNA for the CDR3 is TGTGCCAGTAGTCCCCGGACAGGGCTCCCGGCAGGCTACACCTTC.

The rearrangement links TRBV6-5 to TRBJ1-2; a possible D gene is TRBD1 (6 bases). V was cut by 4 bases and J by 4 bases, with 10 bases left in between. This CDR3 contains 13 residues. The V gene's germline CDR1 is MNHEY and CDR2 SVGAGI. Here the CDR3 reads CASSSQGLYGYTF. As DNA, the CDR3 is TGTGCCAGCAGTTCACAGGGCCTCTATGGCTACACCTTC.

The chain uses TRBV2 and TRBJ1-5; 8 nucleotides line up with TRBD1. The CDR3 is 15 residues long. The germline V gene has CDR1 SNHLY and CDR2 FYNNEI. The J segment lost 2 bases and the V segment lost 6 bases, leaving 6 bases of the junction unmatched. CDR3 amino acids: CASRVGQAGNQPQHF. Written as DNA, the CDR3 is TGTGCCAGCAGAGTGGGACAGGCGGGCAATCAGCCCCAGCATTTT. Together with reference TRBV2 and TRBJ1-5, the CDR3 gives the full variable domain: EPEVTQTPSHQVTQMGQEVILRCVPISNHLYFYWYRQILGQKVEFLVSFYNNEISEKSEIFDDQFSVERPDGSNFTLKIRSTKLEDSAMYFCASRVGQAGNQPQHFGDGTRLSIL.

V usage is TRBV27 and J usage is TRBJ2-5, with 8 bases aligning to TRBD2. J gave up 1 base and V 3 bases, and 4 bases lay outside the gene matches. CDR3 length equals 15 residues. Per the germline V gene, CDR1 is MNHEY and CDR2 is SMNVEV (reference sequence). The CDR3 protein is CASSFGGRPQETQYF. In DNA, the CDR3 is TGTGCCAGCAGTTTTGGCGGGAGGCCCCAAGAGACCCAGTACTTC.

The chain uses TRBV7-2 and TRBJ2-1; weak D call: TRBD1 (5 bases). V was trimmed by 6 bases and J by 8 bases, leaving 17 bases between them. In germline, CDR1 is SGHTA, CDR2 FQGNSA. This CDR3 has 14 amino acids. The CDR3 DNA is TGTGCCAGCAGTCCAAGGGGCCTTGAGGATGAGCAGTTCTTC. Translation gives CASSPRGLEDEQFF. Looking up the rest from reference TRBV7-2 and TRBJ2-1 gives the full variable domain: GAGVSQSPSNKVTEKGKDVELRCDPISGHTALYWYRQSLGQGLEFLIYFQGNSAPDKSGLPSDRFSAERTGGSVSTLTIQRTQQEDSAVYLCASSPRGLEDEQFFGPGTRLTVL.

The CDR3 reads CATSRDGKGRGLVSNQPQHF. CDR3 DNA sequence: TGTGCCACCAGCAGAGACGGGAAGGGCAGGGGTTTGGTGAGCAATCAGCCCCAGCATTTT. This chain uses TRBV15 with TRBJ1-5; the D gene is possibly TRBD1 (6 bases). There are 20 residues in the CDR3. Trimming left V 0 bases short and J 1 base short, with 22 bases between. Per the germline V gene, CDR1 is LNHNV and CDR2 is YYDKDF (reference sequence). Supplemented by reference TRBV15 and TRBJ1-5, the full variable domain reads DAMVIQNPRYQVTQFGKPVTLSCSQTLNHNVMYWYQQKSSQAPKLLFHYYDKDFNNEADTPDNFQSRRPNTSFCFLDIRSPGLGDTAMYLCATSRDGKGRGLVSNQPQHFGDGTRLSIL.

The V call is TRBV7-2, the J call TRBJ2-3; D may be TRBD1 (5 bases). Germline CDR1 SGHTA, CDR2 FQGNSA. Trimming took 5 bases from V and 3 from J, leaving 15 bases between them. The CDR3 runs to 15 residues. The CDR3 nucleotides are TGTGCCAGCAGCGACGGCTGGTACAGGACAGATACGCAGTATTTT. Its translation is CASSDGWYRTDTQYF.

The CDR3 loop is CASSVQDYSSTDTQYF. DNA for the CDR3: TGTGCCAGCAGTGTCCAGGACTACTCTAGCACAGATACGCAGTATTTT. V is TRBV2 and J is TRBJ2-3; possibly TRBD2 for D (6 bases). The germline V and J ends were trimmed by 4 bases and 0 bases, with 14 bases remaining between them. This CDR3 region has 16 residues. Germline V gene lookup returns CDR1 SNHLY and CDR2 FYNNEI.

This clone was seen only once. The chain uses TRBV5-1 and TRBJ1-4, with D possibly matching TRBD1 (5 bases). The CDR3 runs to 16 residues. V was pared by 1 base and J by 1 base, with 11 bases between. Germline values: CDR1 SGHRS, CDR2 YFSETQ. In nucleotides, the CDR3 is TGCGCCAGCAGCTTGTCCGGGGGTGGAACTAATGAAAAACTGTTTTTT. It specifies CASSLSGGGTNEKLFF. Filled out from reference TRBV5-1 and TRBJ1-4, the complete variable domain reads KAGVTQTPRYLIKTRGQQVTLSCSPISGHRSVSWYQQTPGQGLQFLFEYFSETQRNKGNFPGRFSGRQFSNSRSEMNVSTLELGDSALYLCASSLSGGGTNEKLFFGSGTQLSVL.

The gene calls are TRBV7-3 and TRBJ2-3, with 9 bases fitting TRBD2. CDR1 is SGHTA, CDR2 FQGTGA, per germline. There are 18 residues in the CDR3. V lost 0 bases and J lost 3; bases outside the gene matches: 10. In DNA, the CDR3 is TGTGCCAGCAGCTTAACGCCCGCCGGACTAGCGCCAACAGATACGCAGTATTTT. Encoded protein: CASSLTPAGLAPTDTQYF.

This chain joins TRBV11-2 and TRBJ2-7, with 8 bases aligning to TRBD2. The CDR3 loop spans 14 amino acids. Trimming at V came to 5 bases and at J to 3 bases, leaving 6 bases not matched to a gene. The V gene's germline CDR1 is SGHAT and CDR2 FQNNGV. DNA of the CDR3: TGTGCCAGCAGCCGGGGGGGGGCCATCTACGAGCAGTACTTC. It translates to CASSRGGAIYEQYF.

This chain links TRBV10-3 with TRBJ2-3, with 16 bases lining up with TRBD2. With 6 bases clipped from V and 4 bases from J, the junction kept 7 bases outside the gene matches. The germline V gene has CDR1 ENHRY and CDR2 SYGVKD. The CDR3 covers 17 residues. The CDR3 DNA follows: TGTGCCATCAGGCCGGGACTAGCGGGGGGGCGGTCAGATACGCAGTATTTT. Protein product: CAIRPGLAGGRSDTQYF.

The rearrangement links TRBV9 to TRBJ2-1, with 7 positions matching TRBD1. The trim removed 0 bases at V and 2 bases at J, leaving 5 bases unmatched. This CDR3 region has 16 residues. CDR1 is SGDLS and CDR2 is YYNGEE in the germline V gene. The CDR3 reads CASSVATGITYNEQFF. The CDR3 region has the DNA TGTGCCAGCAGCGTAGCGACAGGGATTACCTACAATGAGCAGTTCTTC.

CDR3 region: CASSRGDEQFF. CDR3 in DNA: TGTGCCAGTAGTCGGGGGGATGAGCAGTTCTTC. V is TRBV19 and J is TRBJ2-1; 7 bases match TRBD2. This CDR3 has 11 amino acids. CDR1 and CDR2 (germline): LNHDA, SQIVND (reference sequence). J was trimmed by 8 bases and V by 5 bases; bases with no gene match: 0.

V usage is TRBV5-6 and J usage is TRBJ2-7; 9 nucleotides line up with TRBD1. CDR1 and CDR2 (germline): SGHDT, YYEEEE. The CDR3 is made up of 15 amino acids. V shed 0 bases and J 7 bases; nucleotides not matched to a gene: 8. Here the CDR3 reads CASSLEDRGTGEQYF. In DNA form, the CDR3 reads TGTGCCAGCAGCTTGGAGGACAGGGGAACGGGTGAGCAGTACTTC. The full variable domain, rest sourced from reference TRBV5-6 and TRBJ2-7, is DAGVTQSPTHLIKTRGQQVTLRCSPKSGHDTVSWYQQALGQGPQFIFQYYEEEERQRGNFPDRFSGHQFPNYSSELNVNALLLGDSALYLCASSLEDRGTGEQYFGPGTRLTVT.

The rearrangement joins TRBV19 to TRBJ2-7, with 11 bases matching TRBD1. Germline CDR1 is LNHDA and CDR2 is SQIVND (reference sequence). The CDR3 loop spans 15 amino acids. The V gene end was trimmed by 3 bases and the J gene end by 3 bases; junction bases not matched to a gene: 4. Written as DNA, the CDR3 is TGTGCCAGTAGTATTGCCGGGACAGGGGGCTACGAGCAGTACTTC. It translates to CASSIAGTGGYEQYF.

This clone was recorded once. The chain joins TRBV5-1 to TRBJ1-4; D is uncertain. From germline, CDR1 is SGHRS and CDR2 YFSETQ. The CDR3 is made up of 17 amino acids. The V end lost 3 bases, the J end lost 0 bases, and 15 bases lay between the germline ends. Here the CDR3 reads CASSYEEGPTTNEKLFF. For the CDR3, the DNA is TGCGCCAGCAGCTACGAGGAGGGTCCCACAACTAATGAAAAACTGTTTTTT.

The V call is TRBV11-2, the J call TRBJ1-1, with D perhaps TRBD1 (6 bases). Trimming took 6 bases from V and 3 from J, leaving 11 bases between them. There are 13 residues in the CDR3. CDR1 is SGHAT, CDR2 FQNNGV, per germline. CDR3 in amino acids: CASSKQGYTEAFF. CDR3 DNA sequence: TGTGCCAGCAGTAAACAGGGCTACACTGAAGCTTTCTTT.

The genes are TRBV5-6 and TRBJ1-1; D possibly corresponds to TRBD1 (5 bases). The V gene lost 7 bases and the J gene lost 0 bases, with 10 bases spanning the gap. The germline gives CDR1 SGHDT, CDR2 YYEEEE. The CDR3 length is 13 residues. CDR3 DNA sequence: TGTGCCAGCCGACGACAGTTGAACACTGAAGCTTTCTTT. The encoded protein is CASRRQLNTEAFF.

The chain is built from TRBV27 and TRBJ2-1; D is uncertain. The V gene's germline CDR1 is MNHEY and CDR2 SMNVEV (reference sequence). CDR3 length equals 14 residues. V gave up 0 bases and J gave up 4 bases, with 7 bases separating them. CDR3 nucleotide sequence: TGTGCCAGCAGTTTATCAATCGGGTACAATGAGCAGTTCTTC. Protein sequence: CASSLSIGYNEQFF.

The V and J genes are TRBV7-9 and TRBJ2-7, with D tentatively TRBD2 (6 bases). CDR1 is SEHNR, CDR2 FQNEAQ, per germline (reference sequence). The V and J ends lost 11 bases and 2 bases respectively, with 22 bases between them. The CDR3 has 15 amino acids. The CDR3 here is CAGRRWRDDTYEQYF. Here the CDR3 DNA reads TGTGCCGGCCGTCGGTGGCGGGACGATACCTACGAGCAGTACTTC.

The V gene is TRBV9, the J gene TRBJ2-3, with 8 bases that match TRBD2. The J segment lost 6 bases and the V segment lost 0 bases, leaving 12 bases of the junction unmatched. This CDR3 contains 17 residues. Germline lookup yields CDR1 SGDLS and CDR2 YYNGEE. The DNA for the CDR3 is TGTGCCAGCAGCGTAGGGGGGGGAGCGGGGGCAAGGGATACGCAGTATTTT. This gives the protein CASSVGGGAGARDTQYF.

The chain employs TRBV27 and TRBJ2-7; 8 bases agree with TRBD1. The V gene end was trimmed by 8 bases and the J gene end by 5 bases; junction bases not matched to a gene: 8. Looked up from germline, CDR1 is MNHEY and CDR2 is SMNVEV (reference sequence). This CDR3 is 13 amino acids long. In DNA, the CDR3 is TGTGCCAGCTCTAGGACAGGGACCCACGAGCAGTACTTC. Translated: CASSRTGTHEQYF.

The chain recombines TRBV4-1 with TRBJ2-3; possible D gene TRBD2, 8 bases. The CDR3 spans 15 residues. V dropped 2 bases and J dropped 4 bases, with 13 bases sitting between them. The germline CDR1 and CDR2 sequences are MGHRA and YSYEKL. The CDR3 sequence: CASSQPGRGPDTQYF. For the CDR3, the DNA is TGCGCCAGCAGCCAACCCGGGAGGGGGCCAGATACGCAGTATTTT.

V usage is TRBV7-2 and J usage is TRBJ1-1; TRBD1 is a possible D gene (6 bases). Trimming took off 3 bases at V and 4 bases at J, with 12 bases between the two ends. CDR1 and CDR2 (germline): SGHTA, FQGNSA. This CDR3 region has 14 residues. CDR3 DNA: TGTGCCAGCAGCTTGTTAACAGGGACCACTGAAGCTTTCTTT. Amino acids: CASSLLTGTTEAFF.

This clone was detected once. The rearrangement uses TRBV9 and TRBJ2-7; no clear D gene. V was clipped by 3 bases and J by 5 bases, with 12 bases between them. The V gene's germline CDR1 is SGDLS and CDR2 YYNGEE. CDR3 length: 13 residues. CDR3 bases: TGTGCCAGCAGCGCCCGAGGTAGTGACGAGCAGTACTTC. Encoded protein: CASSARGSDEQYF.

The V gene is TRBV2, the J gene TRBJ2-7; 9 bases fit TRBD1. With V trimmed by 2 bases and J by 2 bases, 10 bases remained unmatched. The CDR3 totals 17 residues. CDR1 is SNHLY and CDR2 is FYNNEI in the germline V gene. CDR3: CASSERDRAGLTYEQYF. The CDR3 bases are TGTGCCAGCAGTGAACGGGACAGGGCGGGTCTCACCTACGAGCAGTACTTC.

The chain uses TRBV5-1 and TRBJ2-1, with TRBD1 as a possible D gene (6 bases). CDR3 length: 15 amino acids. With 5 bases removed from V and 8 bases from J, the gap between germline ends came to 20 bases. CDR1 and CDR2 from the germline V gene are SGHRS and YFSETQ. CDR3 loop: CASSSTGHQRDEQFF. The CDR3 DNA follows: TGCGCCAGCAGTTCGACGGGACACCAGAGGGATGAGCAGTTCTTC.